This TCR beta chain was captured by sequencing in a study of glioma-infiltrating T cells. About the study: Samples included WHO grade II oligodendrogliomas or astrocytomas and initial-diagnosis grade IV glioblastomas.

The iRepertoire nested amplicon-rescue multiplex PCR amplified TCR alpha and beta CDR3s from RNA. One entry per CDR3 protein results from TCRdb running MiXCR on the multiplex PCR reads. The sample has around 350,000 distinct CDR3 sequences, roughly two fifths seen once. Details on this clonotype: Being one base from a much bigger clone, this may be a read error.

The TCR sequence derives from a human donor with low-grade glioma or glioblastoma, undergoing nonglioma brain surgery, or in good health (not recorded which). Sequenced: glioma tissue, nonneoplastic brain tissue, or PBMCs (not recorded which).

The chain's CDR3 is CASRSLGLETSGELFF. Here the CDR3 DNA reads TGTGCCAGCAGATCCCTTGGACTAGAAACGTCCGGGGAGCTGTTTTTT. The chain has TRBV6-2 or TRBV6-3 and TRBJ2-2; 7 bases map to TRBD2. Germline V gives CDR1 MNHEY, CDR2 SVGEGT. This CDR3 spans 16 amino acids. The V and J ends lost 6 bases and 6 bases, in that order; junction bases with no gene match: 13.